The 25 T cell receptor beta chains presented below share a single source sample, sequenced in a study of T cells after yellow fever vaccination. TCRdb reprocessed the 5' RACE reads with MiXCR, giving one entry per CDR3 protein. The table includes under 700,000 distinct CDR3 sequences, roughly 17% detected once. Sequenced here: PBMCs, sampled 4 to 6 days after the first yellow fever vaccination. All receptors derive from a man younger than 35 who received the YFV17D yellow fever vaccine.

CDR3 sequence: CGKRGGIEQYV. CDR3 in DNA: TGTGGTAAACGGGGGGGGATCGAGCAGTACGTC. This rearrangement joins TRBV21-1 to TRBJ2-7; TRBD1 is the table's D call and was not checked against the DNA. TRBV21-1 is annotated as a pseudogene. This CDR3 region has 11 residues.

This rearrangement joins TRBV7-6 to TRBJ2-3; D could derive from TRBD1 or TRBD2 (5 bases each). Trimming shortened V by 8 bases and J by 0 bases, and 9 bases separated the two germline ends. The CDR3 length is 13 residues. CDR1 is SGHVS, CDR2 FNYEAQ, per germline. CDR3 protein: CASGRGSTDTQYF. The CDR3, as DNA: TGTGCCAGCGGCCGGGGCAGCACAGATACGCAGTATTTT.

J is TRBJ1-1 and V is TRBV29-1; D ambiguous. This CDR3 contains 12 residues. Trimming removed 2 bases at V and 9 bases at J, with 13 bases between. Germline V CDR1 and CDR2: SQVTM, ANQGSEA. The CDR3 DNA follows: TGCAGCGTTGAACTCAGAAGAGGAAAAGCTTTCTTT. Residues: CSVELRRGKAFF.

The DNA for the CDR3 is TGTGCCAGCAGCTTGGTTGGAGGGGCTATGGGCACTGAAGCTTTCTTT. Its protein product is CASSLVGGAMGTEAFF. The J gene is TRBJ1-1, the V gene TRBV5-8; tentative D call: TRBD1 (5 bases). The CDR3 consists of 16 residues. Trimming removed 0 bases at V and 4 bases at J, with 16 bases between. Germline V lookup: CDR1 SGHTS, CDR2 YDEGEE.

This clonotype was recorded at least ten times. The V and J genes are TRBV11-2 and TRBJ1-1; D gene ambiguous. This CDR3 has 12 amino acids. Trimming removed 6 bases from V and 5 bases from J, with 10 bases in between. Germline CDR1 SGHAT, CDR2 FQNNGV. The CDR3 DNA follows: TGTGCCAGCAGACATACGGGGACTGAAGCTTTCTTT. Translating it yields CASRHTGTEAFF.

DNA for the CDR3: TGTGCCAGCAGCGACTGGCGGGTCGACCTACCCTACGAGCAGTACTTC. This sequence encodes CASSDWRVDLPYEQYF. The J gene is TRBJ2-7, the V gene TRBV5-6; D possibly corresponds to TRBD2 (5 bases). Germline CDR1 and CDR2: SGHDT and YYEEEE. This CDR3 contains 16 residues. V lost 4 bases to trimming and J lost 2 bases, with 19 bases between them.

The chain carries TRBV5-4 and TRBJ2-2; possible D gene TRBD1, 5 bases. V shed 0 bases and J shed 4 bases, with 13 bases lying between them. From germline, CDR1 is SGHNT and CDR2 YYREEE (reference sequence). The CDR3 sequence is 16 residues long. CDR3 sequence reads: CASSLARAGPTGELFF. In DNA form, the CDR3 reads TGTGCCAGCAGCTTGGCCAGGGCAGGCCCCACCGGGGAGCTGTTTTTT.

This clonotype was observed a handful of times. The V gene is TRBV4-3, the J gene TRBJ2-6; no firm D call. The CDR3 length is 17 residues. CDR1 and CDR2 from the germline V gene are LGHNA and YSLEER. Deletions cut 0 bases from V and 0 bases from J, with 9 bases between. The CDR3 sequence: CASSQDAPGSGANVLTF. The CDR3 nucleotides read TGCGCCAGCAGCCAAGATGCCCCAGGCTCTGGGGCCAACGTCCTGACTTTC.

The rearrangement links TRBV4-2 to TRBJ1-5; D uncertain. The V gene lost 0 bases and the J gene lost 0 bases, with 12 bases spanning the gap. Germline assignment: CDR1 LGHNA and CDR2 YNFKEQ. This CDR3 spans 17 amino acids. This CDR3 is CASSQEGGSNSNQPQHF. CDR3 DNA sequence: TGTGCCAGCAGCCAAGAAGGAGGGAGCAATAGCAATCAGCCCCAGCATTTT.

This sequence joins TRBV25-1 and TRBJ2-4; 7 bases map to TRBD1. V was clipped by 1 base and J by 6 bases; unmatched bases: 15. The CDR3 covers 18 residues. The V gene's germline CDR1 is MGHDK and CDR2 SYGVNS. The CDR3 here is CASSESSYDTGTANIQYF. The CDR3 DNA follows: TGTGCCAGCAGTGAATCCTCTTACGACACCGGGACAGCAAACATTCAGTACTTC.

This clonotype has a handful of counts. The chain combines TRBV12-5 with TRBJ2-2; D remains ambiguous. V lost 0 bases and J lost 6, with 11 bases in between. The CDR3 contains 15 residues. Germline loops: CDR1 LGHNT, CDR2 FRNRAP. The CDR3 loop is CASGLVHGPSGELFF. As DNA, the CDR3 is TGTGCTAGTGGTTTGGTACATGGCCCCTCCGGGGAGCTGTTTTTT. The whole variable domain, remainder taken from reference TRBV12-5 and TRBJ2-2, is DARVTQTPRHKVTEMGQEVTMRCQPILGHNTVFWYRQTMMQGLELLAYFRNRAPLDDSGMPKDRFSAEMPDATLATLKIQPSEPRDSAVYFCASGLVHGPSGELFFGEGSRLTVL.

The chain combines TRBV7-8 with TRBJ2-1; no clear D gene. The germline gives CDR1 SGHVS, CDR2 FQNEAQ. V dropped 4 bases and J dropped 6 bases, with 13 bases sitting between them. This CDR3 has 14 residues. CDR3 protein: CASSSLGGANEQFF. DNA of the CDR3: TGTGCCAGCAGCTCCCTTGGCGGTGCCAATGAGCAGTTCTTC. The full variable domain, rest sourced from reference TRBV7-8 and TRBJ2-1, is GAGVSQSPRYKVAKRGQDVALRCDPISGHVSLFWYQQALGQGPEFLTYFQNEAQLDKSGLPSDRFFAERPEGSVSTLKIQRTQQEDSAVYLCASSSLGGANEQFFGPGTRLTVL.

The CDR3 loop reads CASSLNRGGYEQYV. Written as DNA, the CDR3 is TGTGCCAGCAGCTTAAACAGGGGGGGATACGAGCAGTACGTC. The V gene is TRBV7-2, the J gene TRBJ2-7, with D possibly matching TRBD1 (8 bases). With 2 bases removed from V and 4 bases from J, the gap between germline ends came to 12 bases. This CDR3 is built from 14 residues. CDR1 is SGHTA, CDR2 FQGNSA, per germline.

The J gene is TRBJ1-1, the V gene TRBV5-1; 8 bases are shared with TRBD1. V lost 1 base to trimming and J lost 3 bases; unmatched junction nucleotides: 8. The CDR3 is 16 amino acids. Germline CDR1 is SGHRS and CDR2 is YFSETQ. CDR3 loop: CASSLRAGGGDTEAFF. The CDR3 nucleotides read TGCGCCAGCAGCTTGCGGGCAGGGGGCGGTGACACTGAAGCTTTCTTT.

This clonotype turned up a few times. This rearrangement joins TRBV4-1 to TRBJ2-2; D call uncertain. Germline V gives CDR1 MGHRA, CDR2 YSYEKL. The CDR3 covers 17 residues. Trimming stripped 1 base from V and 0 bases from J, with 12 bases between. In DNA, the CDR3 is TGCGCCAGCAGCCAAGTCTCAGGACCAACGAACACCGGGGAGCTGTTTTTT. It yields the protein CASSQVSGPTNTGELFF.

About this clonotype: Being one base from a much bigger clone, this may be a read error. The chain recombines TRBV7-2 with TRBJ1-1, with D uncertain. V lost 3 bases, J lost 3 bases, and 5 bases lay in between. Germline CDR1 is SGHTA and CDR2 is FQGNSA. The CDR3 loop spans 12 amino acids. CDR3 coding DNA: TGTGCCAGCAGCTTTCAGGACACTGAAGCTTTCTTT. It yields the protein CASSFQDTEAFF.

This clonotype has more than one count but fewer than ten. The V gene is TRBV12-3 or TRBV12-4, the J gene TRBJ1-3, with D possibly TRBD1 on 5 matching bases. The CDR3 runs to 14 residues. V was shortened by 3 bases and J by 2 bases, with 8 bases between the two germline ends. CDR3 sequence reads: CASSFAGAGNTIYF. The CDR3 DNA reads TGTGCCAGCAGTTTCGCGGGGGCTGGAAACACCATATATTTT.

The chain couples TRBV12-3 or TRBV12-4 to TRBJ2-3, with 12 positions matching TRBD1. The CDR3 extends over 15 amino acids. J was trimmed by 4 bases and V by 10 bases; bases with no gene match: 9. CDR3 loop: CAIIAGTGGADTQYF. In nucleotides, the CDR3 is TGTGCCATCATCGCCGGGACAGGGGGCGCAGATACGCAGTATTTT.

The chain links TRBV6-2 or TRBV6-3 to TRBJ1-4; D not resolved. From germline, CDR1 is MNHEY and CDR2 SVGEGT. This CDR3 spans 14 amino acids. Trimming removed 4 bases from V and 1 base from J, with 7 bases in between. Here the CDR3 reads CASSFRQTNEKLFF. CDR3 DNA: TGTGCCAGCAGTTTCCGACAAACTAATGAAAAACTGTTTTTT.

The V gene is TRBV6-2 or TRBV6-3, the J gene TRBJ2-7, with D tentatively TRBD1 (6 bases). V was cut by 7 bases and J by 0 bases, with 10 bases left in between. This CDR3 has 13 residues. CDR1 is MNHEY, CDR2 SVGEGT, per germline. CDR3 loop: CASIRDTSYEQYF. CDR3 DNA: TGTGCCAGCATAAGGGACACCTCCTACGAGCAGTACTTC.

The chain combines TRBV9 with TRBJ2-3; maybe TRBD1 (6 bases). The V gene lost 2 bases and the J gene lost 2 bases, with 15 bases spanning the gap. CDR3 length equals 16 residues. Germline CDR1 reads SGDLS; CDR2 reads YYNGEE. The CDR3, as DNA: TGTGCCAGCAGCGTGGCTCCGGGACACAACACAGATACGCAGTATTTT. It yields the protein CASSVAPGHNTDTQYF.

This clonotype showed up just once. The CDR3 loop reads CASSPTLSETQYF. In DNA form, the CDR3 reads TGTGCCAGCAGCCCGACCCTATCGGAGACCCAGTACTTC. This rearrangement joins TRBV7-3 to TRBJ2-5, with D hard to call. This CDR3 is 13 amino acids long. The germline gives CDR1 SGHTA, CDR2 FQGTGA. Trimming took 5 bases from V and 5 from J, leaving 12 bases between them.

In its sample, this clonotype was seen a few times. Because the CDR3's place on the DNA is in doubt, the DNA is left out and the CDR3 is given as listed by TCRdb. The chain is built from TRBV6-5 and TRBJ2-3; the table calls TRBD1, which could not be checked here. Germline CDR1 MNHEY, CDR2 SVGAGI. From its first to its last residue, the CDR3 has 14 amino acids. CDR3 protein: CASSSSGGGYGRYF.

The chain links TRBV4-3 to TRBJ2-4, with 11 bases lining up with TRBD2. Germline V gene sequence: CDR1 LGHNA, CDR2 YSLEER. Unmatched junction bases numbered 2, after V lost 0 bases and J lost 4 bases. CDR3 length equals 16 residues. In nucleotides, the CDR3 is TGCGCCAGCAGCCAAGATGGGACTAGCGGAAAAAACATTCAGTACTTC. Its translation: CASSQDGTSGKNIQYF.

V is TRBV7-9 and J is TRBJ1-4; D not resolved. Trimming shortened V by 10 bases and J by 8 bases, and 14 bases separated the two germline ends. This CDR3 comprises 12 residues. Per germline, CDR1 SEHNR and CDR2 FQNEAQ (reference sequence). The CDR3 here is CATRTGMEKLFF. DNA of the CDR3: TGTGCCACCCGGACGGGCATGGAAAAACTGTTTTTT.